A selection of T cell receptor beta chains follows, all from one sample in a study of cytomegalovirus exposure and HLA in healthy donors. This table comes from immunoSEQ multiplex PCR, and its TCRdb copy is limited to in-frame clones, with some not included. The table has about 130,000 clones, about 74% seen once. The sequencing sample was made of PBMCs. These receptors were obtained from a male donor in good health and CMV-seronegative. The CDR3 runs from the conserved cysteine through the conserved F or W. D genes are given only for firm matches.

j_call,d_call,v_call,cdr3_aa
TRBJ2-7,.,TRBV6-6,CASSYEVGEQYF
TRBJ2-3,TRBD2,TRBV2,CASSRLAGGDTQYF
TRBJ1-1,.,TRBV6-5,CASSALRSRAFF
TRBJ2-3,TRBD1,TRBV6-5,CASSLTGSSTDTQYF
TRBJ2-1,TRBD2,TRBV6-6,CASRILAGGQGPEQFF
TRBJ2-7,.,TRBV28,CASSLITFQGIFYEQYF
TRBJ2-7,TRBD2,TRBV10-3,CATWSSGSGSYEQYF
TRBJ1-3,.,TRBV6-5,CASSYLGQSKGNTIYF
TRBJ2-1,TRBD2,TRBV6-5,CASSLRGSKDEQFF
TRBJ1-5,.,TRBV5-6,CASSSPNQPQHF
TRBJ2-2,.,TRBV11-3,CASSSTSSVNTGELFF
TRBJ2-7,TRBD2,TRBV28,CASSLGGRQYF
.,.,TRBV21-1,CASSKRGQDHSYEQYF
TRBJ2-3,.,TRBV30,CAWSALRSAPWYF
TRBJ2-3,TRBD2,TRBV19,CASRAGVSTDTQYF
TRBJ2-7,.,TRBV5-1,CASSLEGRYEQYF
TRBJ2-7,.,TRBV6-5,CASSNGLTYEQYF
TRBJ2-1,TRBD1,TRBV12-5,CASGTGQGSYNEQFF
TRBJ1-2,TRBD1,TRBV5-1,CASSLAGTGTLGYGYTF
TRBJ2-7,.,TRBV28,CASSPPGQVYEQYF
TRBJ2-3,.,TRBV4-3,CASSQDKGTPVTQYF
TRBJ1-3,.,TRBV9,CASSVSGIPGNTIYF
TRBJ2-3,TRBD1,TRBV7-9,CASSLPQGETDTQYF
TRBJ2-1,.,TRBV21-1,CASTNLGQGYSYNEQFF
TRBJ1-2,TRBD1,TRBV6-6,CASRPTGQGNYGYTF
TRBJ1-2,.,TRBV28,CASSLTPNYGYTF
TRBJ1-5,.,TRBV7-2,CASSFSPGGLNQPQHF
TRBJ2-3,TRBD1,TRBV27,CASSDRGRFRHTDTQYF
TRBJ1-6,TRBD1,TRBV27,CASSPLTGPSSYNSPLHF
TRBJ2-2,TRBD2,TRBV11-2,CASSPSGAYTGELFF
TRBJ2-3,TRBD2,TRBV28,CASTRTSGRPSRRDTQYF
TRBJ2-7,.,TRBV5-1,CASSLPGKILAEQYF
TRBJ1-2,TRBD1,TRBV30,CAWSDQGVYGYTF
TRBJ1-3,.,TRBV5-1,CASSLEQALSGNTIYF
TRBJ2-1,.,TRBV7-3,CASSPMGHYNEQFF
TRBJ2-7,.,TRBV6-5,CASSHPVREGEQYF
TRBJ2-1,TRBD2,TRBV28,CASSLLAGAHNEQFF
TRBJ1-4,TRBD1,TRBV14,CASSQEPGQGNRGNEKLFF
TRBJ2-7,.,TRBV5-6,CASSIYRGAGEQYF
TRBJ2-1,TRBD2,TRBV30,CAWSVQWGGEQFF
TRBJ1-2,TRBD1,TRBV6-6,CASSYEGAGGYTF
TRBJ1-4,TRBD1,TRBV5-8,CASSSPTGEVNEKLFF
TRBJ1-4,TRBD1,TRBV5-5,CASSFRTGSEEKLFF
TRBJ2-3,.,TRBV27,CASSSSFSGTDTQYF
TRBJ2-7,TRBD2,TRBV28,CASSSPWEGTYEQYF
TRBJ1-4,.,TRBV28,CASSFHGKGEKLFF
TRBJ1-5,.,TRBV6-1,CASSEGMNQPQHF
TRBJ1-1,.,TRBV7-9,CASSPTGDTEAFF
TRBJ2-7,.,TRBV2,CASSEENYEQYF
TRBJ1-4,.,TRBV7-9,CASSLATSEKLFF
TRBJ2-1,.,TRBV28,CASSQEGGREQFF
TRBJ1-5,.,TRBV6-5,CASSYGPENQPQHF
TRBJ2-7,TRBD1,TRBV18,CASSPPGTGRSEQYF
TRBJ2-5,.,TRBV11-1,CASSRGSAGTETQYF
TRBJ1-2,TRBD1,TRBV7-9,CASTRGQGANGYTF
TRBJ2-7,.,TRBV29-1,CSAGGTEGDEQYF
TRBJ2-7,TRBD2,TRBV29-1,CSVEGSGTYEQYF
TRBJ2-1,TRBD1,TRBV2,CASSEKGASYNEQFF
TRBJ2-7,.,TRBV18,CASSPLDRSSYEQYF